This T cell receptor (beta chain) was documented in a study of OX40 agonist ivuxolimab in advanced cancers. V lost 0 bases, J lost 4 bases, and 15 bases lay in between. CDR1 and CDR2 from the germline V gene are LNHNV and YYDKDF (reference sequence). The CDR3 consists of 16 residues. The protocol was immunoSEQ multiplex PCR, while the TCRdb copy is restricted to in-frame clones and leaves out a portion. The sample holds under 50,000 clones, about 88% seen once. The gene calls are TRBV15 and TRBJ2-5, with D possibly called TRBD1 or TRBD2 (7 bases each). The clonotype comes from an adult with an advanced solid tumor such as melanoma, head and neck, liver or kidney cancer. This specimen was CD4+ or CD8+ T cells sorted from blood, taken in a trial of the OX40 agonist ivuxolimab. DNA of the CDR3: TGTGCCACCAGCAGAGATCCAGGGGGAGGGGGAGAGACCCAGTACTTC. Its translation: CATSRDPGGGGETQYF.